Here is one T cell receptor beta chain with its context. Trimming left V 0 bases short and J 14 bases short, with 13 bases between. This CDR3 has 11 amino acids. Germline V gene sequence: CDR1 GTSNPN, CDR2 SVGIG (reference sequence). This specimen belongs to a study of CD8 T cells in Susac syndrome. CD8+ and CD4+ T cells taken from blood had their TCR beta sequenced. Random hexamers primed reverse transcription of roughly 0.45 to 1 ug RNA. TCRdb analysed the immunoSEQ multiplex PCR reads with MiXCR anew, one entry per CDR3 protein. This sample has 200,000 or so distinct CDR3 sequences, with around 90% found just once.

The chain couples TRBV30 to TRBJ2-5; D unclear. This TCR came from a human donor with multiple sclerosis. Sequenced sample: CD8+ T cells from PBMCs. This CDR3 is CAWSVARPGYF. CDR3 DNA: TGTGCCTGGAGTGTGGCTAGACCTGGATACTTC.